This note documents a single T cell receptor beta chain sequence. Its cognate antigen is unknown. As defined, naive CD8 cells were CD45RO-negative and positively selected for CCR7, with terminally differentiated effector memory CD45RA+ cells excluded. Donors had no recently reported acute infections or vaccinations and were HIV-negative. Measured with immunoSEQ multiplex PCR; TCRdb has only the in-frame clones, and not every one. The sample holds hundreds of thousands of clones; 98% are singletons and the top ten take more than 0.3%. The entry originates in a study of shared clonotypes between healthy human individuals. The study, taken as a whole, reports: In having few donors, the study represented limited genetic and exposure-history diversity.

The CDR3 has 11 amino acids. V lost 5 bases and J lost 4, with 6 bases in between. Germline V lookup: CDR1 SEHNR, CDR2 FQNEAQ (reference sequence). The TCR originated in a man aged 25 to 40 in good health. The chain employs TRBV7-9 and TRBJ2-7; D gene ambiguous. The specimen was naive CD8+ T cells sorted from blood. The CDR3 sequence: CASSAQYEQYF. The CDR3 DNA reads as TGTGCCAGCAGCGCTCAGTACGAGCAGTACTTC.